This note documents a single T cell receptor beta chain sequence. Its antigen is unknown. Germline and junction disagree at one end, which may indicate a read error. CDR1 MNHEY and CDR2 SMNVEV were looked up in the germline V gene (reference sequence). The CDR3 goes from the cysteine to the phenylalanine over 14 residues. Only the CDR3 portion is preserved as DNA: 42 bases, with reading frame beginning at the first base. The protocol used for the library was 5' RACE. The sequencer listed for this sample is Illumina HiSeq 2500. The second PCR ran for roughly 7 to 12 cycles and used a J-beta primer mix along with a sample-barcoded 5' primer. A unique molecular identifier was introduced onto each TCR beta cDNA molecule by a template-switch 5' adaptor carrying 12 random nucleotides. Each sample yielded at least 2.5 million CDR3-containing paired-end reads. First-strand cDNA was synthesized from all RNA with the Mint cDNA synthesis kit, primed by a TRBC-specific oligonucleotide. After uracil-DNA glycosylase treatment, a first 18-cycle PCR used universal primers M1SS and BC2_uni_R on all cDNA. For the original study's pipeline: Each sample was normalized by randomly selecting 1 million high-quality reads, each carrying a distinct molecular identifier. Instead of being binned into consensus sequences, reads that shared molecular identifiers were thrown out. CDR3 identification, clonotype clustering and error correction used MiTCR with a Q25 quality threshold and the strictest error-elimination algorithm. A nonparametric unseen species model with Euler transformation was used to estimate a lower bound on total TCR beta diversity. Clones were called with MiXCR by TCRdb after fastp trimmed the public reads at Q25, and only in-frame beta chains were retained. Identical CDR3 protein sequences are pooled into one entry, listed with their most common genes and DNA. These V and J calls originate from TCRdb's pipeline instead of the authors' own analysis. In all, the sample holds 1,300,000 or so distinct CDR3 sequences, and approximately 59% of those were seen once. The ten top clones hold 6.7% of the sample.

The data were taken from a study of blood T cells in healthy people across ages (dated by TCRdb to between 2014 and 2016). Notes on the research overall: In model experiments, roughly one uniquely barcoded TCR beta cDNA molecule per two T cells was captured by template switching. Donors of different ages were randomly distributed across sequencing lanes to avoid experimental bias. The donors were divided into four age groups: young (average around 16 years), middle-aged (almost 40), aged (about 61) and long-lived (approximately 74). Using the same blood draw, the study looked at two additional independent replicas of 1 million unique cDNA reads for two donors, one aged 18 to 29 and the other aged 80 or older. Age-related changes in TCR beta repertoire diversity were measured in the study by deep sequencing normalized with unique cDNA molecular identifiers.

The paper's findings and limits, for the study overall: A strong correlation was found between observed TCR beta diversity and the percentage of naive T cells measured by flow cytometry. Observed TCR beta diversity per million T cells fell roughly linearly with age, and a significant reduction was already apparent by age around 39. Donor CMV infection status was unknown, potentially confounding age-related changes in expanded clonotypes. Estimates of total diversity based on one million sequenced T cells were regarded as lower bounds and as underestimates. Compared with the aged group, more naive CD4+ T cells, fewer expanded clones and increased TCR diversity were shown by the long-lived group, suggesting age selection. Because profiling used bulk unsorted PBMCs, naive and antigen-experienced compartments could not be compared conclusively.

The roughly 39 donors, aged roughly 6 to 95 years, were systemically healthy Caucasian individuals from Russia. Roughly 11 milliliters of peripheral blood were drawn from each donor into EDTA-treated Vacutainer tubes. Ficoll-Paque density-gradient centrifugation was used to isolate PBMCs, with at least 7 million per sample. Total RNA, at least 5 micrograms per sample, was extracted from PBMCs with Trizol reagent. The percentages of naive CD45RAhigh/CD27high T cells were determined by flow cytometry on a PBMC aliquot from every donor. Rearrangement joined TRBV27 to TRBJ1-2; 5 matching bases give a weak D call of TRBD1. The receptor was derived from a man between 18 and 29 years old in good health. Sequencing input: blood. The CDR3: CTSSLGAGMSGYTF. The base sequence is TGTACCAGCAGTTTAGGGGCAGGGATGTCTGGCTACACCTTC.